This T cell receptor (beta chain) was sequenced for a study of T cell repertoires in cytomegalovirus infection. Study-level information: Recently identified HLA-C-restricted CMV epitopes were among the peptides used. CMV infection together with matching HLA type was indicated by public TCR beta signatures. The study's findings and limits: Dominant in the ex vivo response were TCR beta clonotypes restricted by HLA-C and specific for CMV.

The table lists this clonotype with a count of one. The target antigen is unknown. TCRdb used MiXCR to reprocess the reads, holding one entry per CDR3 protein. The sample lists about 740,000 distinct CDR3 sequences, 30% to 35% occurring once. There are 18 residues in the CDR3. Germline loops: CDR1 MNHNS, CDR2 SASEGT. V was clipped by 2 bases and J by 3 bases, with 20 bases between them. The source material was cultured PBMCs, sampled from culture after CMV antigen stimulation. The genes are TRBV6-1 and TRBJ2-1, with D perhaps matching TRBD1 (7 bases). The sequence was collected from a human donor in good health (CMV status not recorded). Some clones in this sample may be carry-over from other donors' samples. The CDR3 sequence: CASSEPLRGRGVYNEQFF. The CDR3 DNA reads as TGTGCCAGCAGTGAACCGTTGCGGGGCAGGGGGGTCTACAATGAGCAGTTCTTC.